This TCR beta chain came from a study of T-cell reconstitution after alpha-beta-depleted transplantation in children. Germline values: CDR1 MDHEN, CDR2 SYDVKM. Trimming pared 3 bases from V and 1 base from J, leaving 12 bases between. This CDR3 comprises 15 residues. Using unique molecular identifiers, the investigators prepared the TCRbeta library. TCRdb recomputed calls from the PCR reads with MiXCR, one row per CDR3 protein. The sample has about a million distinct CDR3 sequences, around 30% seen once; the top ten hold over 25%. The sequencing here drew on PBMCs, mostly from graft donor cells, taken 360 days after TCRalphabeta/CD19-depleted stem cell transplant. The chain joins TRBV28 to TRBJ2-5; maybe TRBD1 (6 bases). The origin of this receptor is a boy younger than two who had a stem cell transplant for SCID, so the T cells may come from the graft donor. The CDR3 DNA follows: TGTGCCAGCAGTTTTCAGGGGAGCGGCCAAGAGACCCAGTACTTC. This gives the protein CASSFQGSGQETQYF.